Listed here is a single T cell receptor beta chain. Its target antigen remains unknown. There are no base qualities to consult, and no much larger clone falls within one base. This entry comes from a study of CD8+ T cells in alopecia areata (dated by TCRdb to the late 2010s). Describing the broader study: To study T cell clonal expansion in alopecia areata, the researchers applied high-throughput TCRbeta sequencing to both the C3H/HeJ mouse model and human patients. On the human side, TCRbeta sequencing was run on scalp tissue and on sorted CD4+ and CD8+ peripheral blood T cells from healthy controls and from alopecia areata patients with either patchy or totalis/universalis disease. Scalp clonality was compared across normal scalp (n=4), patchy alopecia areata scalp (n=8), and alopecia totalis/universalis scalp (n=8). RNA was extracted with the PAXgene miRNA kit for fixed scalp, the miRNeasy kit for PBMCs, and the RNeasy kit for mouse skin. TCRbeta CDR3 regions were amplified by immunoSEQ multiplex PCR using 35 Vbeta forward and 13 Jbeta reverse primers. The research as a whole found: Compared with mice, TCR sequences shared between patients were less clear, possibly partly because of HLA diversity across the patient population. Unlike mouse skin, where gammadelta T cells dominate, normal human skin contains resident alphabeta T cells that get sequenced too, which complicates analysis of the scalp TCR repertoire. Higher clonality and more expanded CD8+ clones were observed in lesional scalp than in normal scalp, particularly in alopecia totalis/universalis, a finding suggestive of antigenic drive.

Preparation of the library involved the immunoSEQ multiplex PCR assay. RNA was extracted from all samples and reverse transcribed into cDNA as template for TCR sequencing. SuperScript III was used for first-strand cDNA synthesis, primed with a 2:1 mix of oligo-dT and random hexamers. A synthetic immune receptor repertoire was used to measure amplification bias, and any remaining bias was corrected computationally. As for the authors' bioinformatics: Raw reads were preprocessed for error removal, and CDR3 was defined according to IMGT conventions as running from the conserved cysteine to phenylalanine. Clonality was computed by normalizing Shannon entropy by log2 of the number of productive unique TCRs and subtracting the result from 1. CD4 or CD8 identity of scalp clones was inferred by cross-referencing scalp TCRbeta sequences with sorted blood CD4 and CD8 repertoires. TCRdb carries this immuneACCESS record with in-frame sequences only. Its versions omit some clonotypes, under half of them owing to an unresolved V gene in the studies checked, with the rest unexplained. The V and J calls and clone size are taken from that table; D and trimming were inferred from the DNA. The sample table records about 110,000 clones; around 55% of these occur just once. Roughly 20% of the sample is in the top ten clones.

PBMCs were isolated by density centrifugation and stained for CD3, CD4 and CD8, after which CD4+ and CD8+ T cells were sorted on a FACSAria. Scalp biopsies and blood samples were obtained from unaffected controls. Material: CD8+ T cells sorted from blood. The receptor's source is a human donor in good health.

The DNA is as follows: TGTGCCAGCAGTCCCGTCCCCTCCTACGAGCAGTACTTC. Its protein product is CASSPVPSYEQYF. The chain joins TRBV2 to TRBJ2-7; the D gene is unclear. Trimming takes 5 bases from V and 0 bases from J, and the germline ends sit 8 bases apart. The CDR3 numbers 13 residues from cysteine through phenylalanine. Just the 39-base CDR3 DNA is kept, in frame starting at base 1. Based on the germline V gene, the CDR1 and CDR2 sequences are SNHLY and FYNNEI.